Sequencing of this TCR beta chain was carried out in a study of CD8 T cells in Susac syndrome. V trimming: 0 bases; J trimming: 5 bases; junction bases outside the gene matches: 6. This CDR3 has 17 amino acids. Germline CDR1 is SGDLS and CDR2 is YYNGEE. Random hexamers primed reverse transcription of roughly 0.5 to 1 ug RNA. TCRdb re-analysed the immunoSEQ multiplex PCR reads in MiXCR, keeping a single row per CDR3 protein. There are under 200,000 distinct CDR3 sequences in the sample; roughly 92% occur only once, and more than 0.095% lies in the top ten. This clonotype was obtained from a human donor with Susac syndrome. The sample consisted of CD4+ T cells from PBMCs. The chain recombines TRBV9 with TRBJ2-5, with 14 bases that match TRBD2. The CDR3 protein is CASSVDGTSGGGETQYF. The CDR3 DNA follows: TGTGCCAGCAGCGTAGATGGGACTAGCGGGGGAGGGGAGACCCAGTACTTC. Variable domain in full (rest from reference TRBV9 and TRBJ2-5): DSGVTQTPKHLITATGQRVTLRCSPRSGDLSVYWYQQSLDQGLQFLIQYYNGEERAKGNILERFSAQQFPDLHSELNLSSLELGDSALYFCASSVDGTSGGGETQYFGPGTRLLVL.